This is a list of T cell receptor beta chains from one sample in a study of CD8+ T cells in alopecia areata. Clones were sequenced by immunoSEQ multiplex PCR, and TCRdb holds only the in-frame ones, with some missing. The sample has some 200,000 clones, less than 50% seen once. Source: CD4+ T cells sorted from blood, taken at roughly week 36, from a patient treated with tofacitinib. These receptors originate from a human donor with alopecia areata. The CDR3 runs from the conserved cysteine through the conserved F or W. A D gene is named only where the DNA matches it firmly. Size values are once, few and many counts, or a class for expanded clones, and some rows have none.

TRBJ2-1 | once | TRBV4-2 | NA | TGTGCCAGCAGGCGAGGGACTTTCAATGAGCAGTTCTTC | CASRRGTFNEQFF
TRBJ1-5 | few | TRBV2 | NA | TGTGCCAGCAGTGACTTGTCACCACAGCCCCAGCATTTT | CASSDLSPQPQHF
TRBJ2-4 | NA | TRBV6-5 | NA | TGTGCCAGCAGTTACTCGATGGGGGCCCACATTCAGTACTTC | CASSYSMGAHIQYF
TRBJ1-2 | NA | TRBV27 | NA | TGTGCCAGCAGTTTAGGGCGGTTGTATGGCTACACCTTC | CASSLGRLYGYTF
TRBJ1-2 | NA | TRBV28 | NA | TGTGCCAGCAGGAGGCCAGGCGACCTGGGCTACACCTTC | CASRRPGDLGYTF
TRBJ1-6 | NA | TRBV9 | TRBD1 | TGTGCCAGCAGCGCCCGGACAGGGGTAAATTCACCCCTCCACTTT | CASSARTGVNSPLHF
TRBJ2-5 | NA | TRBV30 | NA | TGTGCCTGGAGGGAAGAGACCCAGTACTTC | CAWREETQYF
TRBJ2-6 | NA | TRBV29-1 | NA | TGCAGCGCACGGGCGAACTCTGGGGCCAACGTCCTGACTTTC | CSARANSGANVLTF
TRBJ2-7 | NA | TRBV5-1 | TRBD1 | TGCGCCAGCAGCTTGGGACAGGGCGGATACGAGCAGTACTTC | CASSLGQGGYEQYF
TRBJ2-4 | many | TRBV11-3 | NA | TGTGCCAGCAGCTTAGATCCAGGGGCGCCGACTCAGTACTTC | CASSLDPGAPTQYF
TRBJ2-3 | few | TRBV14 | TRBD2 | TGTGCCAGCAGCCAAGATCGGACTAGCGGGAGTATAACAGATACGCAGTATTTT | CASSQDRTSGSITDTQYF
TRBJ2-1 | NA | TRBV5-1 | TRBD1 | TGCGCCAGCAGCCCGGACAGGGGGCGGGATGAGCAGTTCTTC | CASSPDRGRDEQFF
TRBJ1-4 | NA | TRBV4-1 | NA | TGCGCCAGCAGCCGTGGCGGGGGTTTTGGTGAAAAACTGTTTTTT | CASSRGGGFGEKLFF
TRBJ2-1 | NA | TRBV5-1 | TRBD2 | TGCGCCAGCAGTTATACTAGCGGTTCCCCCAATGAGCAGTTCTTC | CASSYTSGSPNEQFF
TRBJ2-3 | NA | TRBV5-4 | NA | TGTGCCAGCAGCGGCGGGACCGGCGGAGGGACAGATACGCAGTATTTT | CASSGGTGGGTDTQYF
TRBJ2-5 | once | TRBV6-1 | NA | TGTGCCAGCAGTGCACGACAGGTAGATGTTGGAGAGACCCAGTACTTC | CASSARQVDVGETQYF
TRBJ2-7 | NA | TRBV27 | TRBD1 | TGTGCCAGCAGCCGTGGACAGGGGATCAGGGAGCAGTACTTC | CASSRGQGIREQYF
TRBJ2-3 | few | TRBV7-9 | TRBD2 | TGTGCCAGCAGCCCCTTTCCACTAGCGGGAGATACGCAGTATTTT | CASSPFPLAGDTQYF
TRBJ2-7 | NA | TRBV30 | TRBD2 | TGTGCCTGGAGTGTTGGGACTAGCGGGAGGTACGAGCAGTACTTC | CAWSVGTSGRYEQYF
TRBJ2-7 | NA | TRBV6-1 | TRBD1 | TGTGCCAGCAGGACGGGACAGGGGGGATCCGAGCAGTACTTC | CASRTGQGGSEQYF
TRBJ2-7 | once | TRBV9 | NA | TGTGCCAGCAGCCTCTACCCGAGCTCCTACGAGCAGTACTTC | CASSLYPSSYEQYF
TRBJ2-3 | NA | TRBV5-1 | NA | TGCGCCAGCAGCTTGACGGCGGCTAGCACAGATACGCAGTATTTT | CASSLTAASTDTQYF
TRBJ1-2 | NA | TRBV18 | NA | TGTGCCAGCTCACCACGGCCCCGGGATGGCTACACCTTC | CASSPRPRDGYTF
TRBJ2-4 | NA | TRBV11-2 | NA | TGTGCCAGCAGCTTAAGCGGCGACATTCAGTACTTC | CASSLSGDIQYF
TRBJ2-4 | NA | TRBV2 | TRBD1 | TGTGCCAGCAGTGAAGGAGGGACAGGGAAAAACATTCAGTACTTC | CASSEGGTGKNIQYF
TRBJ1-1 | NA | TRBV29-1 | NA | TGCAGCGGTAGGGGGAACACTGAAGCTTTCTTT | CSGRGNTEAFF
TRBJ2-1 | few | TRBV5-4 | NA | TGTGCCAGCAGCTCGGCCGTACAGGGACTTGTCAATGAGCAGTTCTTC | CASSSAVQGLVNEQFF
TRBJ2-1 | few | TRBV4-2 | TRBD2 | TGTGCCAGCAGCCAAGGGACTAGCGGGAGCGGGGACAATGAGCAGTTCTTC | CASSQGTSGSGDNEQFF
TRBJ2-2 | few | TRBV6-1 | TRBD2 | TGTGCCAGCAGTAGTAGCGGGAGGGACACCGGGGAGCTGTTTTTT | CASSSSGRDTGELFF
TRBJ2-3 | few | TRBV7-9 | NA | TGTGCCAGCAGCTTACGAGGGGTGGGCACAGATACGCAGTATTTT | CASSLRGVGTDTQYF
TRBJ2-2 | NA | TRBV5-1 | TRBD1 | TGCGCCAGCAGCTTAAGGCAACAGGGGGCTGCCGGGGAGCTGTTTTTT | CASSLRQQGAAGELFF
TRBJ1-1 | NA | TRBV7-2 | TRBD1 | TGTGCCAGCGACAGGGTTGGGAACACTGAAGCTTTCTTT | CASDRVGNTEAFF
TRBJ2-2 | NA | TRBV4-1 | NA | TGCGCCAGCAGCCATATTGACAGGCCAGGGGACACCGGGGAGCTGTTTTTT | CASSHIDRPGDTGELFF
TRBJ1-2 | NA | TRBV5-8 | NA | TGTGCCAGCAGCCCCCTTGGAGGGACAAACTATGGCTACACCTTC | CASSPLGGTNYGYTF
TRBJ2-2 | NA | TRBV20-1 | NA | TGCAGTGCCGGGTACACCGGGGAGCTGTTTTTT | CSAGYTGELFF
TRBJ2-7 | NA | TRBV7-2 | NA | TGTGCCAGCAGCTTTACGGGGGTCTACGAGCAGTACTTC | CASSFTGVYEQYF
TRBJ2-5 | few | TRBV29-1 | TRBD2 | TGCAGCAGCGGGGAGCAAGAGACCCAGTACTTC | CSSGEQETQYF
TRBJ2-3 | NA | TRBV6-5 | TRBD1 | TGTGCCAGACAGGGGACAGATACGCAGTATTTT | CARQGTDTQYF
TRBJ2-1 | once | TRBV29-1 | NA | TGCAGCGCTCCCGACGGGGTGCGCGGTCCTTACAATGAGCAGTTCTTC | CSAPDGVRGPYNEQFF
TRBJ2-1 | NA | TRBV6-5 | TRBD2 | TGTGCCAGCAAATCTCTAGCGGGCCGCTACAATGAGCAGTTCTTC | CASKSLAGRYNEQFF
TRBJ2-3 | few | TRBV28 | NA | TGTGCCAGCAGTGACACAGATACGCAGTATTTT | CASSDTDTQYF
TRBJ2-1 | NA | TRBV11-2 | TRBD2 | TGTGCCAGCAGCTTCTTACCTGCTAGCGGGAGGGCACATGAGCAGTTCTTC | CASSFLPASGRAHEQFF
TRBJ2-5 | NA | TRBV7-6 | NA | TGTGCCAGCAGCCCCGGGTGGGGAGAGACCCAGTACTTC | CASSPGWGETQYF
TRBJ2-3 | once | TRBV5-4 | NA | TGTGCCAGCAGCTCAGGATGGCTGTCCACAGATACGCAGTATTTT | CASSSGWLSTDTQYF
TRBJ2-1 | few | TRBV2 | NA | TGTGCCAGCAGTGAAGACAACAATGAGCAGTTCTTC | CASSEDNNEQFF
TRBJ2-7 | NA | TRBV7-2 | TRBD1 | TGTGCCAGCAGCTTTACGGGACAGGGCTACTACGAGCAGTACTTC | CASSFTGQGYYEQYF
TRBJ2-1 | NA | TRBV5-1 | TRBD1 | TGCGCCAGCAGCTTGGCCGGGACAGGGGTCTACAATGAGCAGTTCTTC | CASSLAGTGVYNEQFF
TRBJ1-5 | NA | TRBV15 | NA | TGTGCCACCAGCAGTGCCTCCCCGCCCCAGCATTTT | CATSSASPPQHF
TRBJ2-7 | NA | TRBV4-1 | TRBD1 | TGCGCCAGCAGCCAAGCATGGCCGGGACAGTCCTACGAGCAGTACTTC | CASSQAWPGQSYEQYF
TRBJ2-5 | NA | TRBV30 | NA | TGTGCCTGGAGTGTTTCCAACCCCCTGCCGCCCCAGTACTTC | CAWSVSNPLPPQYF
TRBJ2-7 | NA | TRBV13 | NA | TGTGCCAGCAGGGTCGGGTCCGGCGAGCAGTACTTC | CASRVGSGEQYF
TRBJ2-5 | few | TRBV9 | NA | TGTGCCAGCAGCGTAGCGGCACAGGGAGTCGAAGAGACCCAGTACTTC | CASSVAAQGVEETQYF
TRBJ2-1 | NA | TRBV18 | TRBD2 | TGTGCCAGCTCACCACCGGGACTAGCGGGGGGGGCCTACAATGAGCAGTTCTTC | CASSPPGLAGGAYNEQFF
TRBJ2-1 | NA | TRBV29-1 | NA | TGCAGCGTTGGGGCGGGACCTCAGCAGTTCTTC | CSVGAGPQQFF
TRBJ2-1 | NA | TRBV30 | TRBD2 | TGTGCCTGGACTATCGGTAGGACTAGCGGGAGGGTAGACCATGAGCAGTTCTTC | CAWTIGRTSGRVDHEQFF